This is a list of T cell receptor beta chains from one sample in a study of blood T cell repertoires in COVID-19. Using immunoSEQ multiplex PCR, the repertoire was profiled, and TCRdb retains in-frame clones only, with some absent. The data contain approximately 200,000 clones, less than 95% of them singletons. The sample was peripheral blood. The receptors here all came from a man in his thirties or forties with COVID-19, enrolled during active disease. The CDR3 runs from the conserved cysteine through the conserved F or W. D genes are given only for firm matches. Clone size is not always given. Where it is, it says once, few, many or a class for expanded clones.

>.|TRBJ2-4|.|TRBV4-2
CASSQVPRGPQYF
TGTGCCAGCAGCCAAGTACCTAGAGGGCCTCAGTACTTC
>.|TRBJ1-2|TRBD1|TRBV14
CASSQARGHGYTF
TGTGCCAGCAGCCAAGCCAGGGGGCATGGCTACACCTTC
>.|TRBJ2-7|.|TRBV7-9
CASSLNYEQYF
TGTGCCAGCAGCCTAAACTACGAGCAGTACTTC
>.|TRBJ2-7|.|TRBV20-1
CSPLSGHEQYF
TGCAGTCCTCTTTCAGGGCACGAGCAGTACTTC
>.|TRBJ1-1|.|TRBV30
CARGETEAFF
TGTGCCCGGGGGGAGACTGAAGCTTTCTTT
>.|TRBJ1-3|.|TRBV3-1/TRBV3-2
CASSLTYDRSSGNTIYF
TGTGCCAGCAGCCTGACATATGACAGGTCCTCTGGAAACACCATATATTTT
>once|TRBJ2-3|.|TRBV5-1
CASSLDRLGGDTQYF
TGCGCCAGCAGCTTGGATCGACTAGGCGGAGATACGCAGTATTTT
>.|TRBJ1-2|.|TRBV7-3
CASSLTPSGYGYTF
TGTGCCAGCAGCTTAACGCCTTCCGGGTACGGCTACACCTTC
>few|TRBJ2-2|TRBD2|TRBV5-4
CASTHLGLAPNTGELFF
TGTGCCAGCACACACCTAGGACTAGCCCCTAACACCGGGGAGCTGTTTTTT
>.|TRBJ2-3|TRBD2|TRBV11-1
CASSLRLAGGPDTQYF
TGTGCCAGCAGCTTGAGACTAGCGGGGGGGCCAGATACGCAGTATTTT
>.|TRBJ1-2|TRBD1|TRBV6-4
CASSPGTGFGYTF
TGTGCCAGCAGCCCCGGGACAGGCTTCGGCTACACCTTC
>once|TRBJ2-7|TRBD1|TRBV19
CASSIVIGQGYEQYF
TGTGCCAGTAGTATTGTGATAGGACAGGGCTACGAGCAGTACTTC
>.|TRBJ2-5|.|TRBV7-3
CASSLTRDEGQETQYF
TGTGCCAGCAGCTTAACCAGGGATGAAGGGCAAGAGACCCAGTACTTC
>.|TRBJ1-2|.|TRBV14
CASSRRGSYGYTF
TGTGCCAGCAGCCGCCGGGGTAGCTATGGCTACACCTTC
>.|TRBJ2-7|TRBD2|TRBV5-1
CASSLPSLAGGRLGHEQYF
TGCGCCAGCAGCTTGCCATCGCTAGCGGGGGGGCGTTTAGGCCACGAGCAGTACTTC
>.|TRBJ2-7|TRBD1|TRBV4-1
CASSQDWGTVPYEQYF
TGCGCCAGCAGCCAAGATTGGGGGACAGTTCCCTACGAGCAGTACTTC
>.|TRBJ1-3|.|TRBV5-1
CASSLDAGSGNTIYF
TGCGCCAGCAGCTTGGATGCGGGCTCTGGAAACACCATATATTTT
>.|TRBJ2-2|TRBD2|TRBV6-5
CASSYLAGGPGGELFF
TGTGCCAGCAGTTACCTAGCGGGGGGGCCAGGCGGGGAGCTGTTTTTT
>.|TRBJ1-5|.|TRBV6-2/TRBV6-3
CASSRAEAPRGNQPQHF
TGTGCCAGCAGCCGCGCTGAAGCCCCCCGCGGTAATCAGCCCCAGCATTTT
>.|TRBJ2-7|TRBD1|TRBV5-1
CASSLGQGTEQYF
TGCGCCAGCAGCTTGGGACAGGGAACCGAGCAGTACTTC
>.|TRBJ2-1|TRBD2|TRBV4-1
CASSQADGGYNEQFF
TGCGCCAGCAGCCAAGCCGACGGGGGGTACAATGAGCAGTTCTTC
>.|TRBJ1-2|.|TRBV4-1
CASSRSRTEGNYGYTF
TGCGCCAGCAGCCGATCCAGGACAGAGGGCAACTATGGCTACACCTTC
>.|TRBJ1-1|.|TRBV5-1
CASSPRRGIWNTEAFF
TGCGCCAGCAGCCCCCGCCGGGGGATTTGGAACACTGAAGCTTTCTTT
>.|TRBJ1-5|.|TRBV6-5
CASSPDYSNQPQHF
TGTGCCAGCAGCCCAGATTATAGCAATCAGCCCCAGCATTTT
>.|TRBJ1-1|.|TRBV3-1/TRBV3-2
CASSPTGLNTEAFF
TGTGCCAGCAGCCCAACAGGTCTGAACACTGAAGCTTTCTTT
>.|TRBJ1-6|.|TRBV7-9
CASSTTRQGFNSPLHF
TGTGCCAGCAGCACCACCCGTCAGGGATTTAATTCACCCCTCCACTTT
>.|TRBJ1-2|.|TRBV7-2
CASSLTVDLYGYTF
TGTGCCAGCTCCCTCACGGTCGATCTCTATGGCTACACCTTC
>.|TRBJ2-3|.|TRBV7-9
CASSQGDTQYF
TGTGCCAGCAGCCAGGGCGATACGCAGTATTTT
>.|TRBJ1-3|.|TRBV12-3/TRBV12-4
CASRSFSGNTIYF
TGTGCCAGCAGGAGCTTCTCTGGAAACACCATATATTTT
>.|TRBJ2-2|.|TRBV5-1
CASSLGIGGTGELFF
TGCGCCAGCAGCTTGGGGATCGGGGGCACCGGGGAGCTGTTTTTT
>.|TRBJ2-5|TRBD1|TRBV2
CASKQGARETQYF
TGTGCCAGCAAGCAGGGGGCCCGGGAGACCCAGTACTTC
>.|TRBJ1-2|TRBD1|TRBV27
CASSLQGARGYTF
TGTGCCAGCAGTCTTCAGGGGGCGCGAGGCTACACCTTC
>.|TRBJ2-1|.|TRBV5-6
CASSSQSLVPFF
TGTGCCAGCAGCTCACAGAGCTTGGTCCCGTTCTTC
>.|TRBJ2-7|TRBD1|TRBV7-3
CASSLTRQGEQYF
TGTGCCAGCAGCTTAACCCGACAGGGCGAGCAGTACTTC
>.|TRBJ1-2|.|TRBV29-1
CSVNRDYGYTF
TGCAGCGTTAACAGGGACTATGGCTACACCTTC
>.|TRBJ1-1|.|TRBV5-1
CASSLAAGRETEAFF
TGCGCCAGCAGCTTGGCCGCGGGGCGCGAGACTGAAGCTTTCTTT
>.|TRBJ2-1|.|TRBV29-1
CSVANSPLRGYNEQFF
TGCAGCGTTGCGAACAGCCCTCTCAGGGGATACAATGAGCAGTTCTTC
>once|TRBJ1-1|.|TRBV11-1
CASSSDGDTEAFF
TGTGCCAGCAGCTCGGACGGGGACACTGAAGCTTTCTTT
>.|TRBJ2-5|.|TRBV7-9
CASSFQIGLTRETQYF
TGTGCCAGCAGCTTTCAAATTGGACTGACTCGAGAGACCCAGTACTTC
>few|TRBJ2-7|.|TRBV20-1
CSAATTYEQYF
TGCAGTGCGGCAACTACCTACGAGCAGTACTTC
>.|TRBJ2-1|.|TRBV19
CASSITRGHYNEQFF
TGTGCCAGTAGTATAACCAGGGGACACTACAATGAGCAGTTCTTC
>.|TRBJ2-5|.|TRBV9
CASSVEGDWGSWGQETQYF
TGTGCCAGCAGCGTAGAAGGGGACTGGGGGAGTTGGGGACAAGAGACCCAGTACTTC
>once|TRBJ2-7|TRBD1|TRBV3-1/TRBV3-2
CASSQQTGASYEQYF
TGTGCCAGCAGCCAACAGACAGGGGCGTCCTACGAGCAGTACTTC
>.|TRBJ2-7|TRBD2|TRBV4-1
CASSPRAGVYEQYF
TGCGCCAGCAGCCCCCGAGCGGGGGTGTACGAGCAGTACTTC
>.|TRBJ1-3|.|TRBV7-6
CASSPSSQSSGNTIYF
TGTGCCAGCAGCCCTTCCTCACAGAGCTCTGGAAACACCATATATTTT